This TCR beta chain is from a study of early T cells in non-severe SARS-CoV-2 infection (dated by TCRdb to 2020 to 2023). Broadly, across the study: TCR sequencing used bulk RNA from unsorted whole blood, so alpha and beta chains could not be paired. The study at large found these results: VDJdb matching was skewed toward anti-spike CD8 responses and likely underestimated virus-specific expansions, missing private and CD4 specificities.

This was a case-control study nested in a cohort of healthcare workers in London, UK, who had nasopharyngeal swab PCR tests and blood samples taken every week. Between 23 and 31 March 2020, the week of the UK lockdown, healthcare workers were enrolled and then followed up weekly for as long as 16 weeks. This clonotype was seen at least ten times. Its antigen is unknown. Per-base qualities were not stored, and no clone one base away is much larger. Library preparation employed 5' RACE. The instrument was a NextSeq 500. In the TCR library protocol, unique molecular identifiers were attached to individual cDNA molecules to correct for PCR bias and sequencing error. Both TCR alpha and beta chains were sequenced, and tight co-correlation was observed between alpha and beta sequence abundances in each sample. Concerning the study's data processing: Decombinator V4 was used to annotate the V gene, J gene and CDR3 of the TCR sequences. TCRs were defined as expanded if a significant change between any two time points was detected under a Poisson model with p below 0.0001. Abundances of TCRs were expressed as counts per million after normalisation to the total number of TCRs sequenced in each sample. VDJdb, accessed 1 November 2021, was searched for CMV, EBV and SARS-CoV-2 annotated TCRs, excluding TCRs annotated for multiple antigens. The raw public data were reprocessed by TCRdb itself: fastp quality trimming at Q25, MiXCR clonotype calling, in-frame beta chains only. For every CDR3 protein sequence, its rows merge into one entry that carries the most common genes and DNA. The V and J calls were not made by the authors but by TCRdb's processing. In all, the sample holds more than 65,000 distinct CDR3 sequences, and approximately 12% of those were seen once. Around 1.3% of the sample is taken by the ten largest.

This TCR derives from an adult who was a healthcare worker with PCR-confirmed SARS-CoV-2 infection or an uninfected control (not recorded which). Sequences were obtained from whole blood.

The nucleotides are TGTGCCAGCAGCCCCCATAGGGGGGGAATTTCCTACAATGAGCAGTTCTTC. Its protein product is CASSPHRGGISYNEQFF. The rearranged segments are TRBV7-9 and TRBJ2-1; D gene: possibly TRBD2, on 7 matching bases. Taken from cysteine to phenylalanine, the CDR3 has 17 residues. Of all the DNA, just the CDR3 is kept, 51 bases in frame from base 1. CDR1 and CDR2, per the germline V gene (reference sequence), are SEHNR and FQNEAQ. V is clipped by 5 bases and J by 1 base, and the sequence between their germline boundaries is 18 bases long.